Given below is one T cell receptor (beta chain) in context. In the naive CD8 group, cells lacked CD45RO and were positively selected for CCR7, so terminally differentiated effector memory CD45RA+ cells were left out. This sample is part of a study of shared clonotypes between healthy human individuals. Study-wide context: Used for every donor were three CD4 naive, three CD4 memory, two CD8 naive and one CD8 memory plate.

The CDR3 loop spans 15 amino acids. V was pared by 4 bases and J by 2 bases, with 8 bases of the junction left unmatched. Germline V CDR1 and CDR2: LGHNA, YSLEER. Here immunoSEQ multiplex PCR was the method, and the copy in TCRdb shows in-frame clones only, minus some. The sample has some 2 million clones, approximately 94% seen once. Sequenced input: naive CD8+ T cells sorted from blood. This chain joins TRBV4-3 and TRBJ2-7; TRBD2 aligns across 7 bases. The sequence was collected from a man aged 18 to 35 in good health. Here the CDR3 reads CASSPRASGPYEQYF. The CDR3 DNA is TGCGCCAGCAGCCCGAGGGCTAGCGGTCCCTACGAGCAGTACTTC.